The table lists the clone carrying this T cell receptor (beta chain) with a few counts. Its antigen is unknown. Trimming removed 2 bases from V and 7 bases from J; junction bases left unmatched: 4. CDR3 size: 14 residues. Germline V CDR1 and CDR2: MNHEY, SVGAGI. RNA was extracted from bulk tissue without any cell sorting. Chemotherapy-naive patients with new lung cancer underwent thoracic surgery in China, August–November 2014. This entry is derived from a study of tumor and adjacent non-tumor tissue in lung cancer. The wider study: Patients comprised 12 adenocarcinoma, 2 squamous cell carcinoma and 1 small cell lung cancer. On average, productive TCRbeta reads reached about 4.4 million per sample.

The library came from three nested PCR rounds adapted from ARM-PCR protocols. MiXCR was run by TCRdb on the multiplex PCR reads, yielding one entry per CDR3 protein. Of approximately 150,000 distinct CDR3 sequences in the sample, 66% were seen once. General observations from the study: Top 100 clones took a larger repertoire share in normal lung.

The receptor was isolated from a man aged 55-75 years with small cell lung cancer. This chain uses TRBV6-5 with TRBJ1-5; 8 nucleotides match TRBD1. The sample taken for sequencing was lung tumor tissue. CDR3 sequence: CASSYTGGGQPQHF. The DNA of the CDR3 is TGTGCCAGCAGTTACACAGGGGGAGGGCAGCCCCAGCATTTT.